This T cell receptor (beta chain) was sequenced for a study of cytomegalovirus exposure and HLA in healthy donors. Generated by immunoSEQ multiplex PCR, the TCRdb table keeps only in-frame clones and is missing some. The sample holds 200,000 to 250,000 clones, over 70% seen once. CDR3 length: 11 amino acids. CDR1 SEHNR and CDR2 FQNEAQ come from the germline V gene (reference sequence). Trimming shortened V by 4 bases and J by 3 bases, and 4 bases separated the two germline ends. Study-wide points: The study designated 150 to 200 TCR beta chains cytomegalovirus-associated. Most TCR sequences were seen very rarely across donors, but some public TCRs occurred in many.

This clone came up a few times. Its antigen remains unknown. The donors were part of the roughly 130-subject validation cohort, which stood apart from the roughly 640-subject first cohort. Material for sequencing was PBMCs. The rearrangement joins TRBV7-9 to TRBJ2-7; D not resolved. The receptor was derived from a young woman in good health and CMV-seropositive. CDR3 sequence: CASSSDYEQYF. The CDR3 DNA sequence: TGTGCCAGCAGCTCAGACTACGAGCAGTACTTC.